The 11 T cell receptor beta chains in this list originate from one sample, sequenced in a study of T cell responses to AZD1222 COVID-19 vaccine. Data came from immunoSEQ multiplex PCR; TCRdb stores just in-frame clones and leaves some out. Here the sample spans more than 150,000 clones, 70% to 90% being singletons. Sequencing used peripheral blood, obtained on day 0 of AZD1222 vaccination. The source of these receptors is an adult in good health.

The CDR3 loop reads CASRYTAGQGGGYTF. The CDR3 bases are TGTGCCAGCAGATACACGGCAGGACAGGGTGGCGGCTACACCTTC. The chain recombines TRBV6-5 with TRBJ1-2; the match to TRBD1 covers 8 bases. The germline gives CDR1 MNHEY, CDR2 SVGAGI. This CDR3 has 15 residues. The V segment lost 6 bases and the J segment 8 bases; nucleotides outside the gene matches: 14.

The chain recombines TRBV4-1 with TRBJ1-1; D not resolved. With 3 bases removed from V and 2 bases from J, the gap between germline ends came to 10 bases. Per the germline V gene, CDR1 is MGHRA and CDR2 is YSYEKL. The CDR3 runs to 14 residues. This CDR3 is CASSQPTSNTEAFF. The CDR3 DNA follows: TGCGCCAGCAGCCAGCCAACAAGTAACACTGAAGCTTTCTTT.

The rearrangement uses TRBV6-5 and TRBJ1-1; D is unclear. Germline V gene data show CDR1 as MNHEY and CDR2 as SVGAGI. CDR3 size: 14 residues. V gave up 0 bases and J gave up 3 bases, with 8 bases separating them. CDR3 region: CASSYSRGYTEAFF. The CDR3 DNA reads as TGTGCCAGCAGTTACTCACGGGGATACACTGAAGCTTTCTTT.

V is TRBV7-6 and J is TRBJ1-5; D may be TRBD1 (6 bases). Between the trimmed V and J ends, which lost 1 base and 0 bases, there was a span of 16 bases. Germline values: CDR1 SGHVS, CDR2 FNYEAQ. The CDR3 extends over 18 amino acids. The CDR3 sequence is CASSLEAGALHSNQPQHF. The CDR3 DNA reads TGTGCCAGCAGCTTAGAGGCAGGGGCACTTCATAGCAATCAGCCCCAGCATTTT.

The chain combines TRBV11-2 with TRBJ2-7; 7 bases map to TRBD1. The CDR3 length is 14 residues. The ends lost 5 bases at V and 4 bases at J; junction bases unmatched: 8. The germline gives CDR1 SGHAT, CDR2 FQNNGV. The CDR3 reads CASSPRQGIYEQYF. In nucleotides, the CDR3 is TGTGCCAGCAGCCCCAGACAGGGTATTTACGAGCAGTACTTC.

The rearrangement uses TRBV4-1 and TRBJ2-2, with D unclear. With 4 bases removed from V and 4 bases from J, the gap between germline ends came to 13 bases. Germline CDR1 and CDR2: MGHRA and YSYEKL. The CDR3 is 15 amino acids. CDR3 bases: TGCGCCAGCAGCCTCCAATTGGGAATCACCGGGGAGCTGTTTTTT. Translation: CASSLQLGITGELFF.

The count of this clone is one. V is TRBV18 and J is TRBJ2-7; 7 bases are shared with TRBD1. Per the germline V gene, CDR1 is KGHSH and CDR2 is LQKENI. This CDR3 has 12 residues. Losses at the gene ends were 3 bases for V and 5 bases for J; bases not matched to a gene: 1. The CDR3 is CASSPDRDEQYF. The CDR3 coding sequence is TGTGCCAGCTCACCCGACAGGGACGAGCAGTACTTC. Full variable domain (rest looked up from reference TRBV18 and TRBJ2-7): NAGVMQNPRHLVRRRGQEARLRCSPMKGHSHVYWYRQLPEEGLKFMVYLQKENIIDESGMPKERFSAEFPKEGPSILRIQQVVRGDSAAYFCASSPDRDEQYFGPGTRLTVT.

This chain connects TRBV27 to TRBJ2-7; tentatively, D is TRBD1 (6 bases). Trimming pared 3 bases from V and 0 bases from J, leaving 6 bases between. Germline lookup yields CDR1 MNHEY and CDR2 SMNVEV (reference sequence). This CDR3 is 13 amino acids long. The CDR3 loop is CASSFRGSYEQYF. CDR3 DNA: TGTGCCAGCAGTTTCAGGGGCTCCTACGAGCAGTACTTC.

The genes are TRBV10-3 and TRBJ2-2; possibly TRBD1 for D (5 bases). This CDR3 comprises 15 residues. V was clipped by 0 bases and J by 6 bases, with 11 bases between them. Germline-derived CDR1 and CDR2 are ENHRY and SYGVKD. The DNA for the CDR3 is TGTGCCATCAGTGAGTCGGGCAGGGCCCCCGGGGAGCTGTTTTTT. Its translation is CAISESGRAPGELFF.

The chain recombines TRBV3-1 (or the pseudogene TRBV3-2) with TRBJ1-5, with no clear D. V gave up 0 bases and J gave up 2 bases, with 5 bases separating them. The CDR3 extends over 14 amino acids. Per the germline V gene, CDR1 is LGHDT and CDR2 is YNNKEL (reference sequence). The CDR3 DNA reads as TGTGCCAGCAGCCAAGATAAGGGCAATCAGCCCCAGCATTTT. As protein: CASSQDKGNQPQHF.

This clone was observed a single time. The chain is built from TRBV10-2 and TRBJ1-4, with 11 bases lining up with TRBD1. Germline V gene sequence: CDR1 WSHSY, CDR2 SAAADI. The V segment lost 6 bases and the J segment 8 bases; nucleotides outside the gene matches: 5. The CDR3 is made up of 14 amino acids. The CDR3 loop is CASRGTGGGEKLFF. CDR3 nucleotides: TGCGCCAGCAGGGGGACAGGGGGAGGGGAAAAACTGTTTTTT.